This is a list of T cell receptor beta chains from one sample in a study of T cells after yellow fever vaccination. Using its own MiXCR run on the 5' RACE reads, TCRdb lists one record per CDR3 protein. Of a few hundred thousand distinct CDR3 sequences in the sample, around a tenth were seen once. The sequences come from PBMCs, collected on the day of the first yellow fever vaccination. These TCRs come from a young man who received the YFV17D yellow fever vaccine. Each CDR3 is given with its conserved first and last residue. D genes are given only for firm matches. Clone size appears in some rows only: once, few, many, or a class for an expanded clone.

cdr3_nt,cdr3_aa,v_call,clone_size,d_call,j_call
TGTGCCAGCAGTTACTCAGCAGCCTTAGCCAAAAACATTCAGTACTTC,CASSYSAALAKNIQYF,TRBV6-5,.,.,TRBJ2-4
TGTGCCAGCAGCGCCTTAGGCACAGATACGCAGTATTTT,CASSALGTDTQYF,TRBV5-6,.,.,TRBJ2-3
TGTGCCAGCAGCTTAGGGATCTACTACGAGCAGTACTTC,CASSLGIYYEQYF,TRBV11-2,few,.,TRBJ2-7
TGTGCCAGCAGCTTAGCGTTTAGGGGGCAGCCAGATACGCAGTATTTT,CASSLAFRGQPDTQYF,TRBV7-2,few,TRBD1,TRBJ2-3
TGTGCCAGCAGCTCCTCGAGGGGCACAGATACGCAGTATTTT,CASSSSRGTDTQYF,TRBV25-1,few,.,TRBJ2-3
TGTGCCAGCAGGCCTGACAGGGCTAACTATGGCTACACCTTC,CASRPDRANYGYTF,TRBV6-1,few,TRBD1,TRBJ1-2
TGTGCCAGCAGCTTTGGTGAGGGGGGGTACAATGAGCAGTTCTTC,CASSFGEGGYNEQFF,TRBV7-2,few,.,TRBJ2-1
TGTGCCAGCAGTTTATACGGGGACGAAAAACTGTTTTTT,CASSLYGDEKLFF,TRBV28,.,.,TRBJ1-4
TGTGCCAGCAGCTCAACGTTTTGGGCGCCCCACGAGCAGTACTTC,CASSSTFWAPHEQYF,TRBV7-9,.,.,TRBJ2-7
TGTGCCAGCAGGAGGGATGAAACCTCTGGAAACACCATATATTTT,CASRRDETSGNTIYF,TRBV12-3/TRBV12-4,.,.,TRBJ1-3
TGTGCCAGCAGTTTTGTCCAGGGGGCAGGTTATGGCTACACCTTC,CASSFVQGAGYGYTF,TRBV12-3/TRBV12-4,.,TRBD1,TRBJ1-2
TGTGCCAGCAGCTTAGCGGCCAGCCTGCAGGAGCAGTACTTC,CASSLAASLQEQYF,TRBV7-9,.,.,TRBJ2-7
TGCGCCAGCAGCCTTGGAGTGGGATCACCCCTCCACTTT,CASSLGVGSPLHF,TRBV5-1,.,.,TRBJ1-6
TGTGCCAGCAGTTACTCCGCGGTGAGCACAGATACGCAGTATTTT,CASSYSAVSTDTQYF,TRBV6-5,many,.,TRBJ2-3
TGTGCCAGCAGGCCCGGGCAGGGTAGAAACACCATATATTTT,CASRPGQGRNTIYF,TRBV27,few,.,TRBJ1-3
TGTGCCAGCAGTCCCAGGTGGAGCTCTGGGGCCAACGTCCTGACTTTC,CASSPRWSSGANVLTF,TRBV2,few,.,TRBJ2-6
TGTGCCAGCAGTCGGGGTAGAAACTACGAGCAGTACTTC,CASSRGRNYEQYF,TRBV6-1,.,.,TRBJ2-7
TGTGCCAGCAGCCCCGGGACAGGGGCCAAAAACATTCAGTACTTC,CASSPGTGAKNIQYF,TRBV7-9,few,TRBD1,TRBJ2-4
TGTGCCAGCAGCCCCCGGGATCTAAGCACAGATACGCAGTATTTT,CASSPRDLSTDTQYF,TRBV6-2/TRBV6-3,few,.,TRBJ2-3
TGTGCCAGCAGTTTAATTCGGGGGAATCAGCCCCAGCATTTT,CASSLIRGNQPQHF,TRBV28,few,.,TRBJ1-5
TGTGCCAGTAAGGGGGCGCCGGGACCTAAAGAGACCCAGTACTTC,CASKGAPGPKETQYF,TRBV21-1,.,.,TRBJ2-5
TGTGCCAGCTCACCAGGGACAGGGGTCCAAGAGACCCAGTACTTC,CASSPGTGVQETQYF,TRBV18,.,TRBD1,TRBJ2-5
TGTGCCAGCAGTATCCGGGGAAAATACGAGCAGTACTTC,CASSIRGKYEQYF,TRBV25-1,few,.,TRBJ2-7
TGTGCCAGCAGCCCTGCTAGCGGGGGGACTCCTCAGTACTTC,CASSPASGGTPQYF,TRBV12-3/TRBV12-4,.,TRBD2,TRBJ2-4
TGTGCCAGCAGCTTACTTTCGACTAGCGGGAACACCGGGGAGCTGTTTTTT,CASSLLSTSGNTGELFF,TRBV7-3,.,TRBD2,TRBJ2-2
TGCAGTGCTATCGGACCGGGACAATCATCGGCCCAGTACTTC,CSAIGPGQSSAQYF,TRBV20-1,many,.,TRBJ2-5
TGTGCCAGCAGCTTATCCAGGGGTGGTTCACCCCTCCACTTT,CASSLSRGGSPLHF,TRBV7-6,.,.,TRBJ1-6
TGTGCCAGCAGCTTAGTACAGGGGGAAGATACGCAGTATTTT,CASSLVQGEDTQYF,TRBV13,.,TRBD1,TRBJ2-3
TGTGCCAGCAGTTTCCGACTGGGGCCCGGGGAGCTGTTTTTT,CASSFRLGPGELFF,TRBV6-5,few,.,TRBJ2-2
TGTGCCAGCAGCTTTATTGCGGGGTGGTCCTACGAGCAGTACTTC,CASSFIAGWSYEQYF,TRBV7-8,once,.,TRBJ2-7
TGCGCCAGCAGGACCGGGACTACAGTTGCCGGGGAGCTGTTTTTT,CASRTGTTVAGELFF,TRBV5-1,.,TRBD2,TRBJ2-2
TGTGCCAGCACCCCCCAGGGGGGCCTCCAAGAGACCCAGTACTTC,CASTPQGGLQETQYF,TRBV5-4,few,.,TRBJ2-5
TGCAGTGCTAATGCTCCGGGACTAGCGGGGGGTTTATACAATGAGCAGTTCTTC,CSANAPGLAGGLYNEQFF,TRBV20-1,.,TRBD2,TRBJ2-1
TGCAGTGCCAATAGCGGGGGGGCCTCTTACGAGCAGTACTTC,CSANSGGASYEQYF,TRBV20-1,few,TRBD2,TRBJ2-7
TGTGCCAGCAGCTTTGAAGGGACGGCAACTAATGAAAAACTGTTTTTT,CASSFEGTATNEKLFF,TRBV5-8,.,.,TRBJ1-4
TGTGCCAGCAGTTTAGTATCTCGCGGGGGGCCTGAGGGAGATACGCAGTATTTT,CASSLVSRGGPEGDTQYF,TRBV12-3/TRBV12-4,few,TRBD2,TRBJ2-3
TGCGCCAGCAGCCAATTCAGAGGGAGCCCAAACACTGAAGCTTTCTTT,CASSQFRGSPNTEAFF,TRBV4-3,.,.,TRBJ1-1
TGTGCCAGCAGCCAAGTAGGGGGCCCAGATACGCAGTATTTT,CASSQVGGPDTQYF,TRBV11-2,few,TRBD1,TRBJ2-3
TGTGCCAGCAGCTTAATCGGGGGAGAGGTTGACCCTGAAGCTTTCTTT,CASSLIGGEVDPEAFF,TRBV7-2,.,.,TRBJ1-1
TGCGCCAGCAGCTTGTCCAGCGGGGGATCGAGCTCCTACAATGAGCAGTTCTTC,CASSLSSGGSSSYNEQFF,TRBV5-1,.,TRBD2,TRBJ2-1
TGTGCCAGCAGTCCGGGACAGGCATCCAATGAGCAGTTCTTC,CASSPGQASNEQFF,TRBV12-3/TRBV12-4,few,TRBD1,TRBJ2-1
TGCGCCAGCAGCTTAAACCAGCACGGCTACACCTTC,CASSLNQHGYTF,TRBV5-1,few,.,TRBJ1-2
TGTGCCACCCGACTAGCGGGGGGCCCTCACACAGATACGCAGTATTTT,CATRLAGGPHTDTQYF,TRBV6-1,.,TRBD2,TRBJ2-3
TGTGCCAGCACCACAACCGGGACCATCATAAGGAACACTGAAGCTTTCTTT,CASTTTGTIIRNTEAFF,TRBV6-1,few,.,TRBJ1-1
TGTGCCAGCAGGGACAGATGGGGCACAGATACGCAGTATTTT,CASRDRWGTDTQYF,TRBV25-1,.,.,TRBJ2-3
TGTGCCAGCAGCCTACCTTCTATCGGCCTAGCGGGCGTTTCGGGCTACGAGCAGTACTTC,CASSLPSIGLAGVSGYEQYF,TRBV11-2,few,TRBD2,TRBJ2-7